This T cell receptor (beta chain) was identified during a study of blood T cell repertoires in COVID-19. Study overall: COVID-19 samples collected from the United States, Italy and Spain covered acute and convalescent phases.

Looked up from germline, CDR1 is LNHDA and CDR2 is SQIVND (reference sequence). The CDR3 contains 17 residues. Unmatched junction bases numbered 7, after V lost 0 bases and J lost 4 bases. The data were produced by immunoSEQ multiplex PCR, yet TCRdb's version contains in-frame clones alone and is incomplete. The sample shows 80,000 to 100,000 clones, over 75% of them seen only once. The TCR sequence derives from a man between 60 and 75 years old with acute or convalescent COVID-19. Sequenced material: peripheral blood. The J gene is TRBJ2-4, the V gene TRBV19; 9 bases match TRBD1. CDR3: CASSIDSQGAEKNIQYF. The CDR3, as DNA: TGTGCCAGTAGTATAGATTCACAGGGGGCAGAGAAAAACATTCAGTACTTC.